This record looks at one TCR beta chain sequence and its context. This receptor's antigen is unknown. Base qualities are not provided; no much larger clone lies one nucleotide away. The CDR3 sequence holds 12 residues, the cysteine and phenylalanine included. The read is trimmed to its CDR3 DNA, 36 bases read in frame from base 1. CDR1 and CDR2, looked up from the germline V gene (reference sequence), are SEHNR and FQNEAQ. The V and J ends are trimmed by 4 bases and 5 bases, leaving 9 bases between them. This entry comes from a study of T cells in localized non-small cell lung cancer (dated by TCRdb to 2020 to 2021). Looking at the study overall: T cell repertoires of more than 200 early-stage NSCLC patients were analyzed, with tumors being compared against uninvolved tumor-adjacent lungs. The cohort consisted of a few hundred treatment-naive NSCLC patients whose localized lung tumors had been resected. The mean age of the NSCLC patients was around 67 years, with 130 or so men and about a hundred women.

TCR beta CDR3 regions were sequenced from DNA using the immunoSEQ Assay. From the authors' description of their analysis: T cell density was computed as TCR beta template counts normalized to usable DNA estimated by amplifying housekeeping genes. The preseqR package was used to estimate richness by extrapolating to 400,000 templates for PBMC samples and to 120,000 templates for tissue samples. Clonality was defined by subtracting Pielou's evenness from one. Tissue-enriched TCRs were identified through differential abundance testing performed on productive amino-acid clonotypes, with a minimum total count of 5 and an alpha of 0.1. The Jaccard Index and the Morisita Overlap Index were used to measure how much the repertoires overlapped between compartments. GLIPH grouped TCR beta CDR3s together with public tetramer-defined viral CDR3s, and a viral motif had to include at least three viral sequences and show V-gene enrichment. TCRdb holds this immuneACCESS table with in-frame rearrangements only. Some clones are missing; in checked studies, unresolved V genes explain under half, and the rest has no known cause. The V and J calls and clone size were taken over from that table, and D and trimming were inferred from the DNA. This sample gives approximately 89,000 clones in total; about 78% of them show up just once. Approximately 21% of the sample rests with the top ten.

At diagnosis, peripheral blood, uninvolved tumor-adjacent lung and tumor were collected and stored as a combination of fresh-frozen and FFPE material. For TCR repertoire profiling, blood samples were analyzed as peripheral blood mononuclear cells. Summary of the overall study and its limitations: Longer overall survival was associated with higher blood T cell density, whereas shorter survival was associated with higher adjacent-lung clonality. A median of 57 of the top 100 tumor clones turned up in the paired uninvolved adjacent lung, and 25 to 35 of those clones also ranked among the top 100 of that same adjacent lung. Because the study design was exploratory, TCR variables were selected using unadjusted p-values without false-discovery rate correction. The highest T cell clonality was observed in uninvolved tumor-adjacent lung, where clonality exceeded that of tumor, suggesting that antigenic responses were more focused in uninvolved tumor-adjacent lung. Because multi-region tumor sequencing was not done, intratumor heterogeneity could not be ruled out.

This TCR was recovered from a man aged 35 to 70 with stage II squamous cell lung carcinoma. This specimen was PBMCs, taken before any cancer treatment. The chain uses TRBV7-9 and TRBJ2-7; the D segment cannot be called with confidence. The CDR3 is CASSSGRNEQYF. The DNA sequence reads TGTGCCAGCAGCTCTGGCCGGAACGAGCAGTACTTC.